Below, one T cell receptor beta chain is given with its context. This entry comes from a study of technical replicates of blood from several donors. After removal of 6 bases from V and 4 bases from J, the junction contained 17 bases not matched to a gene. The CDR3 extends over 18 amino acids. CDR1 is SGHAT, CDR2 FQNNGV, per germline. The repertoire was sequenced with immunoSEQ multiplex PCR; TCRdb's copy has only in-frame clones and lacks some. This table has just over 95,000 clones, more than 90% appearing once. The receptor's source is a human donor in good health. The gene calls are TRBV11-2 and TRBJ2-7; 11 nucleotides align to TRBD2. Source material: T cells isolated from PBMCs. The CDR3 loop reads CASRWKGLADLSGYEQYF. CDR3 nucleotide sequence: TGTGCCAGCAGATGGAAGGGACTAGCGGACTTATCGGGGTACGAGCAGTACTTC.